Below are 13 T cell receptor beta chains sequenced from a single sample in a study of CD8 T cells in Susac syndrome. About 0.5 to 1 ug RNA was reverse transcribed with random hexamers. TCRdb recomputed calls from the immunoSEQ multiplex PCR reads with MiXCR, one row per CDR3 protein. In the table there are some 200,000 distinct CDR3 sequences, just under 95% of which are singletons. Sequencing was carried out using CD4+ T cells from PBMCs. The receptors come from a human donor in good health.

The table lists this clonotype with a count of one. The DNA of the CDR3 is TGTGCCAGCAGCCCTACAGGGACAATACTATACAATGAGCAGTTCTTC. It specifies CASSPTGTILYNEQFF. The V gene is TRBV4-2, the J gene TRBJ2-1; TRBD1 might be the D (6 bases). The V end was cut by 4 bases, the J end by 4 bases, with 17 bases between. This CDR3 is 16 amino acids long. The germline gives CDR1 LGHNA, CDR2 YNFKEQ.

This rearrangement joins TRBV3-1 to TRBJ1-1; a weak D match, TRBD1 (5 bases). Germline CDR1 LGHDT, CDR2 YNNKEL (reference sequence). The V end was cut by 4 bases, the J end by 0 bases, with 12 bases between. The CDR3 runs 15 residues. The CDR3 coding sequence is TGTGCCAGCAGCCGCCAGGGACGGGTGAACACTGAAGCTTTCTTT. This translates into CASSRQGRVNTEAFF.

The genes are TRBV27 and TRBJ2-7; 13 bases fit TRBD2. Germline lookup yields CDR1 MNHEY and CDR2 SMNVEV (reference sequence). Trimming removed 5 bases from V and 5 bases from J; junction bases left unmatched: 6. This CDR3 comprises 15 residues. CDR3 sequence: CASSPTSGRGNEQYF. CDR3 nucleotides: TGTGCCAGCAGTCCAACTAGCGGGAGGGGAAACGAGCAGTACTTC.

This clonotype has just a few counts. The CDR3 sequence: CASSLAGGGEQYF. The DNA of the CDR3 is TGTGCCAGCTCACTAGCGGGAGGAGGCGAGCAGTACTTC. The chain uses TRBV14 and TRBJ2-7; 12 positions agree with TRBD2. The V gene's germline CDR1 is SGHDN and CDR2 FVKESK. The CDR3 length is 13 residues. The ends lost 8 bases at V and 6 bases at J; junction bases unmatched: 5.

The chain uses TRBV27 and TRBJ2-7, with D possibly matching TRBD1 (6 bases). Per the germline V gene, CDR1 is MNHEY and CDR2 is SMNVEV (reference sequence). V was cut by 6 bases and J by 4 bases, with 13 bases left in between. The CDR3 length is 13 residues. The DNA of the CDR3 is TGTGCCAGCAGCGCCATACAGGGTTACGAGCAGTACTTC. It yields the protein CASSAIQGYEQYF.

This clonotype was observed a few times. V gene TRBV20-1 combines with J gene TRBJ2-3, with TRBD2 matching over 10 bases. CDR1 DFQATT and CDR2 SNEGSKA come from the germline V gene (reference sequence). The ends lost 3 bases at V and 0 bases at J; junction bases unmatched: 0. The CDR3 loop spans 14 amino acids. The CDR3 loop is CSARTSGSTDTQYF. The CDR3 region has the DNA TGCAGTGCTAGGACTAGCGGGAGCACAGATACGCAGTATTTT.

This sequence joins TRBV7-2 and TRBJ1-5, with 7 bases aligning to TRBD1. The trim removed 5 bases at V and 7 bases at J, leaving 11 bases unmatched. Germline lookup yields CDR1 SGHTA and CDR2 FQGNSA. The CDR3 spans 15 residues. The CDR3 is CASSREAGGDQPQHF. CDR3 in DNA: TGTGCCAGCAGCCGGGAGGCAGGGGGGGACCAGCCCCAGCATTTT.

The chain joins TRBV5-1 to TRBJ2-3, with TRBD2 identical over 11 bases. This CDR3 has 15 residues. V shed 7 bases and J 0 bases; nucleotides not matched to a gene: 4. Looked up from germline, CDR1 is SGHRS and CDR2 is YFSETQ. The CDR3 loop is CASAGTSGSTDTQYF. The CDR3 nucleotides read TGCGCCAGCGCCGGGACTAGCGGAAGCACAGATACGCAGTATTTT.

This chain links TRBV5-1 with TRBJ2-7; TRBD1 matches at 8 bases. V lost 4 bases and J lost 4; bases outside the gene matches: 10. CDR3 size: 15 residues. Germline V gene data show CDR1 as SGHRS and CDR2 as YFSETQ. The CDR3 DNA reads TGCGCCAGCAGCACGAACCAGGGGGCCCAGTACGAGCAGTACTTC. Amino acid sequence: CASSTNQGAQYEQYF.

This chain uses TRBV29-1 with TRBJ2-3; D may be TRBD1 (5 bases). CDR3 length: 13 amino acids. Germline V gives CDR1 SQVTM, CDR2 ANQGSEA. The germline V and J ends were trimmed by 4 bases and 3 bases, with 11 bases remaining between them. The CDR3 nucleotides read TGCAGCGTTGTCAGGGCTAGGACAGATACGCAGTATTTT. Amino acid sequence: CSVVRARTDTQYF.

The chain couples TRBV28 to TRBJ2-3, with TRBD2 identical over 14 bases. CDR3 size: 15 residues. Germline trimming cut 6 bases from V and 4 bases from J; bases unmatched to any gene: 3. Per germline, CDR1 MDHEN and CDR2 SYDVKM. The CDR3 DNA is TGTGCCAGCAGGAGACTAGCGGGAGGGGCAGATACGCAGTATTTT. This codes for CASRRLAGGADTQYF. The whole variable domain, filled in from reference TRBV28 and TRBJ2-3, reads DVKVTQSSRYLVKRTGEKVFLECVQDMDHENMFWYRQDPGLGLRLIYFSYDVKMKEKGDIPEGYSVSREKKERFSLILESASTNQTSMYLCASRRLAGGADTQYFGPGTRLTVL.

This clonotype was picked up one time. The J gene is TRBJ1-4, the V gene TRBV5-1, with 8 bases that match TRBD1. The germline gives CDR1 SGHRS, CDR2 YFSETQ. V was pared by 0 bases and J by 7 bases, with 5 bases of the junction left unmatched. This CDR3 region has 15 residues. The CDR3 coding sequence is TGCGCCAGCAGCTTGGGAGGACAGGGAAGTGAAAAACTGTTTTTT. This codes for CASSLGGQGSEKLFF. Supplemented by reference TRBV5-1 and TRBJ1-4, the full variable domain reads KAGVTQTPRYLIKTRGQQVTLSCSPISGHRSVSWYQQTPGQGLQFLFEYFSETQRNKGNFPGRFSGRQFSNSRSEMNVSTLELGDSALYLCASSLGGQGSEKLFFGSGTQLSVL.

The V and J genes are TRBV30 and TRBJ2-3, with D uncertain. This CDR3 has 14 amino acids. Germline CDR1 is GTSNPN and CDR2 is SVGIG (reference sequence). V was pared by 0 bases and J by 5 bases, with 12 bases between. The CDR3 loop reads CAWSVVLFGDTQYF. CDR3 DNA: TGTGCCTGGAGTGTCGTGCTGTTCGGAGATACGCAGTATTTT.